The 19 T cell receptor beta chains below come from one sample, sequenced in a study of Ad26.COV2.S vaccination and SARS-CoV-2 variants. Profiled with immunoSEQ multiplex PCR; TCRdb holds only in-frame clones, not every one. Of hundreds of thousands of clones in the sample, around 87% were seen once. The treatment denotes: approximately 18 received Ad26.COV2.S at low or high dose, single or two shots; about 5 received placebo; per-sample allocation not given. Samples came from day 63 after the first vaccine or placebo injection. Sequences were derived from peripheral blood, sampled in a trial of Ad26.COV2.S vaccine versus placebo. The source is a person aged 18 to 59 who received the Ad26.COV2.S COVID-19 vaccine or a placebo.

The rearrangement links TRBV27 to TRBJ2-3, with TRBD2 matching 14 bases. The CDR3 consists of 16 residues. Looked up from germline, CDR1 is MNHEY and CDR2 is SMNVEV (reference sequence). V lost 6 bases to trimming and J lost 7 bases; unmatched junction nucleotides: 9. The chain's CDR3 is CASRRTSGGPLHTQYF. Written as DNA, the CDR3 is TGTGCCAGCAGAAGGACTAGCGGGGGGCCCTTGCATACGCAGTATTTT.

This sequence joins TRBV7-9 and TRBJ1-1; no clear D gene. The CDR3 extends over 13 amino acids. Deletions cut 5 bases from V and 1 base from J, with 8 bases between. Germline values: CDR1 SEHNR, CDR2 FQNEAQ (reference sequence). The CDR3 is CASSHTWNTEAFF. Written as DNA, the CDR3 is TGTGCCAGCAGCCACACATGGAACACTGAAGCTTTCTTT.

V is TRBV6-6 and J is TRBJ1-2; possibly TRBD1 for D (5 bases). V was trimmed by 0 bases and J by 4 bases, leaving 15 bases between them. Germline-derived CDR1 and CDR2 are MNHNY and SVGAGI (reference sequence). This CDR3 is built from 16 residues. CDR3 protein: CASSYSDGGGGYGYTF. The CDR3 coding sequence is TGTGCCAGCAGTTACTCGGACGGGGGAGGCGGCTATGGCTACACCTTC.

The chain joins TRBV6-2 or TRBV6-3 to TRBJ1-6; the match to TRBD1 covers 7 bases. Germline V gives CDR1 MNHEY, CDR2 SVGEGT. Trimming at V came to 5 bases and at J to 9 bases, leaving 7 bases not matched to a gene. The CDR3 contains 14 residues. Here the CDR3 DNA reads TGTGCCAGCAGTCGCCCGGGACAGTTTTCACCCCTCCACTTT. Protein sequence: CASSRPGQFSPLHF.

This chain connects TRBV5-1 to TRBJ2-3, with no clear D. Trimming took off 5 bases at V and 5 bases at J, with 9 bases between the two ends. The CDR3 length is 12 residues. Per the germline V gene, CDR1 is SGHRS and CDR2 is YFSETQ. The CDR3 nucleotides read TGCGCCAGCAGTCGTTCTGGAGATACGCAGTATTTT. This codes for CASSRSGDTQYF.

The chain combines TRBV4-3 with TRBJ1-1; the D gene is possibly TRBD1 (6 bases). V gave up 4 bases and J gave up 2 bases, with 23 bases separating them. This CDR3 has 18 amino acids. Germline assignment: CDR1 LGHNA and CDR2 YSLEER. DNA of the CDR3: TGCGCCAGCAGCCGAAATTTACAGGGCGAAGAATCCAACACTGAAGCTTTCTTT. Translation gives CASSRNLQGEESNTEAFF.

The rearrangement uses TRBV5-6 and TRBJ1-1, with D uncertain. Germline-derived CDR1 and CDR2 are SGHDT and YYEEEE. Trimming stripped 0 bases from V and 8 bases from J, with 8 bases between. The CDR3 consists of 12 residues. The CDR3 coding sequence is TGTGCCAGCAGCTTGGTTGTGGGAGAAGCTTTCTTT. Protein: CASSLVVGEAFF.

This chain connects TRBV28 to TRBJ2-3; the match to TRBD1 covers 11 bases. Germline V lookup: CDR1 MDHEN, CDR2 SYDVKM. The CDR3 contains 15 residues. V trimming: 6 bases; J trimming: 4 bases; junction bases outside the gene matches: 6. The CDR3: CASSPGQGASDTQYF. In DNA, the CDR3 is TGTGCCAGCAGCCCCGGACAGGGGGCATCAGATACGCAGTATTTT.

V usage is TRBV10-3 and J usage is TRBJ1-6, with D unresolved. V was cut by 1 base and J by 9 bases, with 13 bases left in between. The germline V gene has CDR1 ENHRY and CDR2 SYGVKD. The CDR3 is 15 residues long. The CDR3 loop reads CAISELAQVRSPLHF. DNA of the CDR3: TGTGCCATCAGTGAGTTGGCCCAGGTTCGTTCACCCCTCCACTTT.

The chain is built from TRBV5-6 and TRBJ1-2; the match to TRBD1 covers 7 bases. The germline CDR1 and CDR2 sequences are SGHDT and YYEEEE. The CDR3 spans 14 residues. With 2 bases clipped from V and 8 bases from J, the junction kept 9 bases outside the gene matches. The CDR3 here is CASSFGRDRGGYTF. The CDR3 DNA follows: TGTGCCAGCAGCTTCGGCCGGGACAGAGGGGGCTACACCTTC.

This chain joins TRBV3-1 (or the pseudogene TRBV3-2) and TRBJ2-6; a weak D match, TRBD1 (6 bases). CDR3 length: 18 residues. V was shortened by 0 bases and J by 2 bases, with 14 bases between the two germline ends. CDR1 is LGHDT and CDR2 is YNNKEL in the germline V gene (reference sequence). CDR3 bases: TGTGCCAGCAGCCAAGAGGGCAGGGGCAGGGCTGGGGCCAACGTCCTGACTTTC. This gives the protein CASSQEGRGRAGANVLTF.

The chain is built from TRBV4-3 and TRBJ2-7; 9 bases align to TRBD1. Trimming removed 1 base from V and 3 bases from J; junction bases left unmatched: 4. The CDR3 has 15 amino acids. The germline gives CDR1 LGHNA, CDR2 YSLEER. CDR3 nucleotide sequence: TGCGCCAGCAGCCAAGGGGAGACAGGGGGCTACGAGCAGTACTTC. Protein sequence: CASSQGETGGYEQYF.

In nucleotides, the CDR3 is TGTGCCTCGGGCCCCGGGCAGGGGGCAGGTGAGCAGTACTTC. Protein sequence: CASGPGQGAGEQYF. The chain recombines TRBV27 with TRBJ2-7; 8 bases match TRBD1. This CDR3 has 14 amino acids. Germline V gene data show CDR1 as MNHEY and CDR2 as SMNVEV (reference sequence). V lost 11 bases, J lost 7 bases, and 16 bases stayed unmatched.

The genes are TRBV7-2 and TRBJ1-2; tentatively, D is TRBD1 (5 bases). CDR3 length equals 13 residues. Between the trimmed V and J ends, which lost 3 bases and 6 bases, there was a span of 11 bases. Germline V lookup: CDR1 SGHTA, CDR2 FQGNSA. CDR3 nucleotide sequence: TGTGCCAGCAGCTTGGGGGTCAGGGATGGCTACACCTTC. This gives the protein CASSLGVRDGYTF.

The chain carries TRBV12-3 or TRBV12-4 and TRBJ2-1; D not resolved. There are 12 residues in the CDR3. V gave up 7 bases and J gave up 3 bases, with 7 bases separating them. The CDR3 spells CASTELYNEQFF. In nucleotides, the CDR3 is TGTGCCAGCACCGAGCTCTACAATGAGCAGTTCTTC.

J is TRBJ1-6 and V is TRBV28; the match to TRBD1 covers 11 bases. The CDR3 loop spans 15 amino acids. Germline V lookup: CDR1 MDHEN, CDR2 SYDVKM. V lost 8 bases and J lost 8; bases outside the gene matches: 8. The CDR3: CASGSPGQGDSPLHF. In DNA, the CDR3 is TGTGCCAGCGGATCTCCGGGACAGGGGGATTCACCCCTCCACTTT.

The rearrangement links TRBV5-1 to TRBJ2-1; TRBD2 matches 7 bases. V shed 4 bases and J 9 bases; nucleotides not matched to a gene: 10. The CDR3 has 14 residues. CDR1 and CDR2 (germline): SGHRS, YFSETQ. The CDR3 loop reads CASSIRGSMSEQFF. The CDR3 DNA follows: TGCGCCAGCAGCATTCGCGGGAGTATGAGTGAGCAGTTCTTC.

This clone was seen more than once but under ten times. The chain joins TRBV19 to TRBJ2-7; possible D gene TRBD2, 6 bases. The length of the CDR3 is 16 residues. V lost 6 bases and J 4 bases, leaving 22 bases between the germline ends. Germline CDR1 and CDR2: LNHDA and SQIVND (reference sequence). In DNA, the CDR3 is TGTGCCAGTAGCTCGTCATCTTACGGGAGATCGTACGAGCAGTACTTC. This sequence encodes CASSSSSYGRSYEQYF.

This chain links TRBV11-2 with TRBJ2-5; 11 nucleotides align to TRBD2. This CDR3 has 14 amino acids. Germline CDR1 reads SGHAT; CDR2 reads FQNNGV. With 5 bases clipped from V and 5 bases from J, the junction kept 4 bases outside the gene matches. CDR3 sequence (DNA): TGTGCCAGCAGCCGTACTAGCGGGGGTGAGACCCAGTACTTC. Its translation is CASSRTSGGETQYF.